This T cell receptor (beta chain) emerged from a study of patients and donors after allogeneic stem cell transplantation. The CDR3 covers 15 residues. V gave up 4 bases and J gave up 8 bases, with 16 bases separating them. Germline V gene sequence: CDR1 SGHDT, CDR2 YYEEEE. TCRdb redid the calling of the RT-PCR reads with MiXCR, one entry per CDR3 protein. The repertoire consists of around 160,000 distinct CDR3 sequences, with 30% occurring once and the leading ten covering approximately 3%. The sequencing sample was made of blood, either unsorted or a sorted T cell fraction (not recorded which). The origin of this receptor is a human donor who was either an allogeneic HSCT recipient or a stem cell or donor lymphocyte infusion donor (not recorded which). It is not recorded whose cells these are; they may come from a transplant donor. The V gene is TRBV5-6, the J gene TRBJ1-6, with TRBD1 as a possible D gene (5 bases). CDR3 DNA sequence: TGTGCCAGCAGCCTGAGGGGTAGGGGTGATTCACCCCTCCACTTT. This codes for CASSLRGRGDSPLHF.